Here is one T cell receptor beta chain with its context. V lost 2 bases, J lost 0 bases, and 17 bases lay in between. This CDR3 is built from 18 residues. The germline gives CDR1 SGHAT, CDR2 FQNNGV. How the authors handled the data: Amplification of reference gene primers was used by the study to estimate nucleated cell counts. Assay: immunoSEQ multiplex PCR; the TCRdb copy retains only in-frame clones and omits some. D and trimming were read from the DNA, whereas the V and J calls and clone size are those reported in that table. The sample yields hundreds of thousands of clones, under 85% seen once. This sample stems from a study of blood T cell repertoires in COVID-19. About the study: The United States, Italy and Spain provided the acute and convalescent COVID-19 samples.

The Seattle site enrolled patients during active infection and followed them longitudinally. The genes are TRBV11-2 and TRBJ2-4; a possible D gene is TRBD2 (5 bases). What was sequenced was peripheral blood. The receptor comes from a woman in her twenties or thirties with COVID-19, enrolled during active disease. This CDR3 reads CASSLYRDRRLAKNIQYF. For the CDR3, the DNA is TGTGCCAGCAGCTTATACCGGGATAGGAGATTAGCCAAAAACATTCAGTACTTC.